One sample yielded the 32 T cell receptor beta chains listed below, sequenced in a study of T cells in Graves' hyperthyroidism and ophthalmopathy. It was RNA transcripts that yielded the amplified TCR beta CDR3 regions. Primed by the HTBI set, a first-round RT-PCR was run on the TCR CDR3. TCRdb ran MiXCR on the multiplex PCR reads and lists one entry per CDR3 protein. The sample contains roughly 740,000 distinct CDR3 sequences, 15% to 20% of which appear only once. Sequencing used blood. Receptor source: a man aged 18 to 29 with Graves' hyperthyroidism.

The chain's CDR3 is CSVGGDNSYEQYF. The CDR3 bases are TGCAGCGTGGGGGGGGACAACTCCTACGAGCAGTACTTC. The chain combines TRBV29-1 with TRBJ2-7; a weak D match, TRBD2 (7 bases). The CDR3 totals 13 residues. CDR1 is SQVTM, CDR2 ANQGSEA, per germline. The V end lost 6 bases, the J end lost 0 bases, and 12 bases lay between the germline ends.

This clonotype was seen a few times. V gene TRBV9 combines with J gene TRBJ1-1; 7 nucleotides agree with TRBD1. Germline assignment: CDR1 SGDLS and CDR2 YYNGEE. V shed 3 bases, J shed 4 bases, and the junction held 12 bases outside the gene matches. The CDR3 length is 16 residues. The CDR3 reads CASSGGGANWPTEAFF. The CDR3, as DNA: TGTGCCAGCAGCGGAGGGGGCGCGAATTGGCCCACTGAAGCTTTCTTT.

This clonotype was picked up many times. The chain carries TRBV6-1 and TRBJ1-4; TRBD1 is a possible D gene (6 bases). The ends were cut back, 0 bases at V and 8 bases at J, with 19 bases in the middle. The length of the CDR3 is 17 residues. Germline values: CDR1 MNHNS, CDR2 SASEGT. CDR3 protein: CASSEAGAGSGPEKLFF. CDR3 bases: TGTGCCAGCAGTGAAGCGGGGGCGGGCAGCGGGCCCGAAAAACTGTTTTTT.

This clonotype has more than one count but fewer than ten. V usage is TRBV10-3 and J usage is TRBJ1-1, with D perhaps TRBD1 (5 bases). The CDR3 covers 13 residues. The germline gives CDR1 ENHRY, CDR2 SYGVKD. Trimming pared 6 bases from V and 0 bases from J, leaving 8 bases between. The CDR3: CAIRGTVNTEAFF. The CDR3 region has the DNA TGTGCCATCAGGGGGACGGTGAACACTGAAGCTTTCTTT.

The rearrangement links TRBV6-9 to TRBJ2-7; no clear D gene. This CDR3 spans 16 amino acids. Looked up from germline, CDR1 is MNHGY and CDR2 is SVAAGI. With 3 bases removed from V and 0 bases from J, the gap between germline ends came to 15 bases. In DNA form, the CDR3 reads TGTGCCAGCAGTTACCTCCCGGGCGAAGGCTCCTACGAGCAGTACTTC. It is translated as CASSYLPGEGSYEQYF.

This clonotype has only a few counts. This sequence joins TRBV4-1 and TRBJ2-6, with TRBD2 as a possible D gene (5 bases). There are 17 residues in the CDR3. Trimming left V 2 bases short and J 2 bases short, with 13 bases between. Germline V gives CDR1 MGHRA, CDR2 YSYEKL. For the CDR3, the DNA is TGCGCCAGCAGCCAACGCGCCCTGAGGGCTGGGGCCAACGTCCTGACTTTC. Protein product: CASSQRALRAGANVLTF.

The chain uses TRBV28 and TRBJ2-7; TRBD1 matches 10 bases. The J segment lost 4 bases and the V segment lost 3 bases, leaving 6 bases of the junction unmatched. This CDR3 is 15 amino acids long. Germline lookup yields CDR1 MDHEN and CDR2 SYDVKM. CDR3 sequence (DNA): TGTGCCAGCAGTTTCCATGGGGACAGGGGTTACGAGCAGTACTTC. Translation: CASSFHGDRGYEQYF.

This clonotype showed up just a few times. The V gene is TRBV12-5, the J gene TRBJ2-1; D perhaps matches TRBD2 (5 bases). V gave up 6 bases and J gave up 2 bases, with 26 bases separating them. The CDR3 has 19 amino acids. CDR1 is LGHNT, CDR2 FRNRAP, per germline. CDR3 sequence reads: CASGPHRTGGRLTYNEQFF. CDR3 bases: TGTGCTAGTGGCCCCCACCGGACTGGAGGTCGGTTAACCTACAATGAGCAGTTCTTC.

This clonotype has only a few counts. The chain joins TRBV10-2 to TRBJ2-1; maybe TRBD2 (6 bases). Trimming cost V 7 bases and J 7 bases, with 20 bases left between them. Germline assignment: CDR1 WSHSY and CDR2 SAAADI. The CDR3 is 15 residues long. Here the CDR3 DNA reads TGCGCCAGCACAACGGGACTCCGGGGAAGTAATGAGCAGTTCTTC. It is translated as CASTTGLRGSNEQFF.

This clonotype was seen only a few times. The genes are TRBV9 and TRBJ2-1; 9 nucleotides agree with TRBD2. Germline-derived CDR1 and CDR2 are SGDLS and YYNGEE. The trim removed 3 bases at V and 6 bases at J, leaving 4 bases unmatched. CDR3 size: 14 residues. The CDR3 sequence is CASSGGTSPNEQFF. CDR3 DNA: TGTGCCAGCAGCGGAGGGACTAGCCCCAATGAGCAGTTCTTC.

The sample holds a few counts of this clonotype. The chain joins TRBV20-1 to TRBJ2-2; D not certain. The CDR3 totals 14 residues. Germline CDR1 and CDR2: DFQATT and SNEGSKA (reference sequence). The V gene lost 6 bases and the J gene lost 4 bases, with 15 bases spanning the gap. The CDR3 bases are TGCAGTGCCTCACCCGGGCCGGGCACCGGGGAGCTGTTTTTT. Translation gives CSASPGPGTGELFF.

This clonotype was found a few times. The chain joins TRBV5-1 to TRBJ2-1, with D perhaps matching TRBD2 (5 bases). The CDR3 extends over 16 amino acids. Trimming shortened V by 4 bases and J by 9 bases, and 23 bases separated the two germline ends. Germline loops: CDR1 SGHRS, CDR2 YFSETQ. DNA of the CDR3: TGCGCCAGCAGCCCGACACACCGGACTGCTTGGGGTGAGCAGTTCTTC. Translation gives CASSPTHRTAWGEQFF.

This clonotype occurred many times. The chain employs TRBV28 and TRBJ2-5; 10 bases map to TRBD2. Trimming removed 6 bases from V and 7 bases from J; junction bases left unmatched: 5. This CDR3 comprises 13 residues. Germline CDR1 MDHEN, CDR2 SYDVKM. CDR3 nucleotide sequence: TGTGCCAGCAGCCCTAGCGGGAGTGCGACCCAGTACTTC. Protein product: CASSPSGSATQYF.

In its sample, this clonotype was seen a few times. The V call is TRBV28, the J call TRBJ2-5, with 8 bases that match TRBD1. The CDR3 is made up of 14 amino acids. Per germline, CDR1 MDHEN and CDR2 SYDVKM. V gave up 5 bases and J gave up 4 bases; unmatched junction bases: 6. CDR3 coding DNA: TGTGCCAGCAGTCGGACAGGGAACGGAGAGACCCAGTACTTC. Translation: CASSRTGNGETQYF. The variable domain in full, with the rest retrieved from reference TRBV28 and TRBJ2-5, is DVKVTQSSRYLVKRTGEKVFLECVQDMDHENMFWYRQDPGLGLRLIYFSYDVKMKEKGDIPEGYSVSREKKERFSLILESASTNQTSMYLCASSRTGNGETQYFGPGTRLLVL.

This clonotype has at least ten counts. V gene TRBV27 combines with J gene TRBJ2-1; D is possibly TRBD1 or TRBD2 (5 bases each). The CDR3 is 16 residues long. Germline lookup yields CDR1 MNHEY and CDR2 SMNVEV (reference sequence). Trimming cost V 4 bases and J 8 bases, with 21 bases left between them. The CDR3 sequence is CASSYVGVQYVHEQFF. CDR3 DNA sequence: TGTGCCAGCAGTTATGTGGGGGTTCAGTACGTCCATGAGCAGTTCTTC.

This clonotype has only one observation. This rearrangement joins TRBV5-1 to TRBJ2-7, with D maybe TRBD2 (5 bases). CDR3 length equals 14 residues. Germline CDR1 SGHRS, CDR2 YFSETQ. V was trimmed by 4 bases and J by 5 bases, leaving 16 bases between them. The CDR3 region has the DNA TGCGCCAGCAGCCGGGGTGCCGACCCCCACGAGCAGTACTTC. It translates to CASSRGADPHEQYF.

This clonotype showed up many times. V usage is TRBV5-4 and J usage is TRBJ2-3, with D perhaps assigned TRBD1 or TRBD2 (5 bases each). CDR3 size: 14 residues. Germline V gene lookup returns CDR1 SGHNT and CDR2 YYREEE (reference sequence). V shed 4 bases and J shed 2 bases, with 11 bases lying between them. The CDR3 reads CASSRGTHTDTQYF. CDR3 DNA: TGTGCCAGCAGCCGGGGCACTCACACAGATACGCAGTATTTT.

This clonotype was detected a few times. The chain uses TRBV29-1 and TRBJ1-2; no definite D call. The CDR3 covers 13 residues. V shed 3 bases and J shed 5 bases, with 13 bases lying between them. Germline CDR1 and CDR2: SQVTM and ANQGSEA. CDR3 DNA: TGCAGCGTTGATCCCAGCCCGTTATATGGCTACACCTTC. Translated, it gives CSVDPSPLYGYTF.

V and J are TRBV3-1 and TRBJ2-7; 10 positions match TRBD2. After removal of 4 bases from V and 0 bases from J, the junction contained 6 bases not matched to a gene. Germline CDR1 reads LGHDT; CDR2 reads YNNKEL (reference sequence). The CDR3 runs 16 residues. Here the CDR3 reads CASSLRRTSGSYEQYF. The CDR3 nucleotides read TGTGCCAGCAGCCTCAGACGGACTAGCGGCTCCTACGAGCAGTACTTC.

Many counts were recorded for this clonotype. This rearrangement joins TRBV27 to TRBJ1-1, with D unclear. V lost 2 bases, J lost 2 bases, and 9 bases lay in between. The CDR3 runs 14 residues. Germline CDR1 is MNHEY and CDR2 is SMNVEV (reference sequence). CDR3 nucleotide sequence: TGTGCCAGCAGTTTAGCCAGTATAAACACTGAAGCTTTCTTT. It encodes CASSLASINTEAFF.

This clonotype was counted a few times. The V call is TRBV10-1, the J call TRBJ2-7, with TRBD1 as a possible D gene (5 bases). CDR3 length: 15 residues. From germline, CDR1 is WNHNN and CDR2 SYGVQD (reference sequence). V was shortened by 0 bases and J by 3 bases, with 12 bases between the two germline ends. The CDR3 spells CASSESAGNGYEQYF. The CDR3 DNA reads TGCGCCAGCAGTGAGTCGGCAGGGAACGGCTACGAGCAGTACTTC.

This clonotype was observed a handful of times. The V and J genes are TRBV2 and TRBJ2-1; D may be TRBD1 or TRBD2 (5 bases each). Germline V gene sequence: CDR1 SNHLY, CDR2 FYNNEI. Trimming cost V 6 bases and J 7 bases, with 16 bases left between them. CDR3 length: 14 amino acids. CDR3 nucleotides: TGTGCCAGCAGCCTAACCGGGACCCTGAATGAGCAGTTCTTC. Its translation is CASSLTGTLNEQFF.

There are a few counts of this clonotype. The chain combines TRBV29-1 with TRBJ2-2; 8 bases fit TRBD2. J was trimmed by 5 bases and V by 0 bases; bases with no gene match: 5. Germline assignment: CDR1 SQVTM and CDR2 ANQGSEA. The CDR3 loop spans 15 amino acids. CDR3 sequence: CSVEDYSGATGELFF. The CDR3 DNA reads TGCAGCGTTGAAGATTATAGCGGGGCTACCGGGGAGCTGTTTTTT.

This clonotype was seen a handful of times. The V gene is TRBV6-2 or TRBV6-3, the J gene TRBJ1-2, with 11 bases fitting TRBD1. The CDR3 loop spans 15 amino acids. Trimming at V came to 7 bases and at J to 6 bases, leaving 10 bases not matched to a gene. Germline CDR1 reads MNHEY; CDR2 reads SVGEGT. The CDR3 sequence: CASTHWDRGMDGYTF. The CDR3 DNA sequence: TGTGCCAGCACGCACTGGGACAGGGGGATGGATGGCTACACCTTC.

In its sample, this clonotype was seen many times. The chain carries TRBV28 and TRBJ1-4; D uncertain. The germline CDR1 and CDR2 sequences are MDHEN and SYDVKM. This CDR3 contains 15 residues. Trimming took 5 bases from V and 2 from J, leaving 12 bases between them. CDR3 region: CASSPPWATNEKLFF. The CDR3 DNA reads as TGTGCCAGCAGTCCACCTTGGGCGACTAATGAAAAACTGTTTTTT. The entire variable domain, with the rest obtained from reference TRBV28 and TRBJ1-4, is as follows: DVKVTQSSRYLVKRTGEKVFLECVQDMDHENMFWYRQDPGLGLRLIYFSYDVKMKEKGDIPEGYSVSREKKERFSLILESASTNQTSMYLCASSPPWATNEKLFFGSGTQLSVL.

This clonotype was seen more than once but under ten times. The V and J genes are TRBV20-1 and TRBJ1-2; D perhaps matches TRBD1 (5 bases). Germline lookup yields CDR1 DFQATT and CDR2 SNEGSKA (reference sequence). V gave up 0 bases and J gave up 8 bases, with 7 bases separating them. CDR3 length: 11 residues. CDR3: CSARDRVGYTF. The CDR3 nucleotides are TGCAGTGCTAGAGACAGGGTGGGCTACACCTTC.

The table lists this clonotype with many counts. The gene calls are TRBV10-3 and TRBJ2-5; 8 bases fit TRBD1. Germline trimming cut 3 bases from V and 6 bases from J; bases unmatched to any gene: 3. The length of the CDR3 is 13 residues. CDR1 is ENHRY, CDR2 SYGVKD, per germline. The chain's CDR3 is CAISDRGQKTQYF. The CDR3 DNA reads TGTGCCATCAGTGACAGGGGGCAAAAGACCCAGTACTTC.

J is TRBJ1-3 and V is TRBV28; possibly TRBD1 for D (5 bases). The CDR3 length is 13 residues. Germline V gives CDR1 MDHEN, CDR2 SYDVKM. Between the trimmed V and J ends, which lost 6 bases and 6 bases, there was a span of 12 bases. The DNA of the CDR3 is TGTGCCAGCAGGCCAGGGTGGAAAAACACCATATATTTT. Protein: CASRPGWKNTIYF.

About this clonotype: A read error may account for a junction end that differs from germline. V usage is TRBV7-9 and J usage is TRBJ2-2; 8 bases are a match to TRBD2. Germline V CDR1 and CDR2: SEHNR, FQNEAQ (reference sequence). This CDR3 has 16 residues. CDR3 protein: CANSPGTSGSTGELFF. The DNA of the CDR3 is TGTGCCAACAGCCCCGGGACCAGCGGGAGTACCGGGGAGCTGTTTTTT.

This clonotype came up many times. V is TRBV12-3 or TRBV12-4 and J is TRBJ1-1; tentatively, D is TRBD1 (5 bases). The CDR3 runs to 13 residues. Trimming pared 6 bases from V and 1 base from J, leaving 9 bases between. CDR3 sequence (DNA): TGTGCCAGCAGGTACGGGGGGAACACTGAAGCTTTCTTT. This codes for CASRYGGNTEAFF.

Many counts were recorded for this clonotype. This chain uses TRBV30 with TRBJ2-7; a weak D match, TRBD2 (5 bases). The germline V gene has CDR1 GTSNPN and CDR2 SVGIG (reference sequence). The CDR3 has 14 amino acids. V was pared by 0 bases and J by 2 bases, with 11 bases between. The DNA for the CDR3 is TGTGCCTGGAGTGTACGAGGGCCGACCTACGAGCAGTACTTC. Protein: CAWSVRGPTYEQYF.

The chain joins TRBV4-1 to TRBJ2-6; D is uncertain. The V gene lost 3 bases and the J gene lost 2 bases, with 14 bases spanning the gap. Germline assignment: CDR1 MGHRA and CDR2 YSYEKL. The CDR3 has 17 residues. This CDR3 reads CASSHSKGTPGANVLTF. CDR3 in DNA: TGCGCCAGCAGCCACTCGAAGGGTACTCCTGGGGCCAACGTCCTGACTTTC.